This TCR beta chain was captured by sequencing in a study of human CD8 memory T cell subsets. This clonotype was observed at least ten times. TCR beta was sequenced from UMI-tagged 5' RACE libraries. TCRdb redid the calling of the 5' RACE reads with MiXCR, one entry per CDR3 protein. This repertoire shows thousands of distinct CDR3 sequences, 3% to 5% found once; its top ten account for about 36%. CDR1 and CDR2 from the germline V gene are SGHVS and FQNEAQ. This CDR3 comprises 15 residues. J was trimmed by 3 bases and V by 5 bases; bases with no gene match: 5. Total CD8+ T cells were enriched by negative magnetic separation.

Specimen: CD8+ T cells from PBMCs. The genes are TRBV7-8 and TRBJ2-2, with TRBD2 matching over 8 bases. The TCR sequence derives from a human donor in good health. The CDR3 DNA is TGTGCCAGCAGCAATAGCGGGGATTACACCGGGGAGCTGTTTTTT. This gives the protein CASSNSGDYTGELFF.